Each of the 19 T cell receptor beta chains below was sequenced from the same sample in a study of blood T cell repertoires in COVID-19. Method: immunoSEQ multiplex PCR; TCRdb's copy keeps in-frame clones and lacks some. The table has roughly 32,000 clones, approximately 91% seen once; the top ten hold more than 9%. Sequencing used peripheral blood. These TCRs come from a human donor with active COVID-19. The donor label of this sample is uncertain.

V is TRBV2 and J is TRBJ2-5; D call uncertain. Deletions cut 5 bases from V and 5 bases from J, with 3 bases between. The germline V gene encodes CDR1 SNHLY and CDR2 FYNNEI. CDR3 size: 10 residues. Written as DNA, the CDR3 is TGTGCCAGCAGTCATGAGACCCAGTACTTC. Its translation is CASSHETQYF.

The chain joins TRBV24-1 to TRBJ2-1, with D perhaps matching TRBD1 (6 bases). In germline, CDR1 is KGHDR, CDR2 SFDVKD. The V and J ends lost 5 bases and 0 bases respectively, with 13 bases between them. The CDR3 is 16 residues long. CDR3 region: CATSAQGSSSYNEQFF. In nucleotides, the CDR3 is TGTGCCACCAGTGCCCAGGGGTCGAGCTCCTACAATGAGCAGTTCTTC.

The chain couples TRBV30 to TRBJ2-7, with 10 bases identical to TRBD2. The CDR3 is 14 amino acids. Per the germline V gene, CDR1 is GTSNPN and CDR2 is SVGIG (reference sequence). After removal of 4 bases from V and 7 bases from J, the junction contained 10 bases not matched to a gene. CDR3 region: CAWIAGGIMGEQYF. CDR3 in DNA: TGTGCCTGGATAGCGGGAGGCATCATGGGGGAGCAGTACTTC.

This sequence joins TRBV27 and TRBJ2-1; no clear D gene. V dropped 2 bases and J dropped 1 base, with 9 bases sitting between them. Germline assignment: CDR1 MNHEY and CDR2 SMNVEV (reference sequence). This CDR3 region has 15 residues. In DNA form, the CDR3 reads TGTGCCAGCAGTTTAGAGGCAAGGTCCTACAATGAGCAGTTCTTC. Translating it yields CASSLEARSYNEQFF.

The rearrangement uses TRBV27 and TRBJ2-7; D is unresolved. CDR3 length: 11 residues. Deletions cut 4 bases from V and 4 bases from J, with 5 bases between. CDR1 MNHEY and CDR2 SMNVEV come from the germline V gene (reference sequence). The CDR3 sequence: CASSSFYEQYF. The CDR3 nucleotides read TGTGCCAGCAGTTCTTTTTACGAGCAGTACTTC.

The chain carries TRBV28 and TRBJ1-2; 7 bases fit TRBD1. Germline trimming cut 2 bases from V and 8 bases from J; bases unmatched to any gene: 8. Germline V gives CDR1 MDHEN, CDR2 SYDVKM. The length of the CDR3 is 14 residues. DNA of the CDR3: TGTGCCAGCAGTTTACCCTTACAGGGGTACGGCTACACCTTC. Its protein is CASSLPLQGYGYTF.

CDR3 DNA: TGTGCCAGCAGCCGAGGTACATGGGGGGTCTCGACTGAAGCTTTCTTT. Translation gives CASSRGTWGVSTEAFF. J is TRBJ1-1 and V is TRBV11-1; TRBD1 is a possible D gene (5 bases). Germline loops: CDR1 SGHAT, CDR2 FQDESV (reference sequence). V shed 5 bases and J shed 5 bases, with 21 bases lying between them. CDR3 length: 16 amino acids.

The rearrangement uses TRBV9 and TRBJ2-7; the D gene is possibly TRBD1 (5 bases). Trimming took 3 bases from V and 0 from J, leaving 10 bases between them. Germline V gives CDR1 SGDLS, CDR2 YYNGEE. The CDR3 has 14 residues. In DNA form, the CDR3 reads TGTGCCAGCAGCGGGACATCGAGCTCCTACGAGCAGTACTTC. Protein product: CASSGTSSSYEQYF.

This chain links TRBV6-5 with TRBJ2-1; D may be TRBD2 (5 bases). Germline V CDR1 and CDR2: MNHEY, SVGAGI. This CDR3 spans 15 amino acids. Trimming took 6 bases from V and 8 from J, leaving 20 bases between them. CDR3 in DNA: TGTGCCAGCAGCCGGGTGGCTGGCCTAGCCTATGAGCAGTTCTTC. Encoded protein: CASSRVAGLAYEQFF.

The chain joins TRBV11-1 to TRBJ2-7, with 8 bases that match TRBD1. CDR3 length: 15 residues. Germline CDR1 is SGHAT and CDR2 is FQDESV (reference sequence). The ends lost 3 bases at V and 2 bases at J; junction bases unmatched: 6. In DNA, the CDR3 is TGTGCCAGCAGCTTGGGGACAGGCCTCACCTACGAGCAGTACTTC. This codes for CASSLGTGLTYEQYF.

The chain links TRBV7-9 to TRBJ2-1; 14 bases agree with TRBD2. V lost 4 bases, J lost 8 bases, and 10 bases stayed unmatched. Germline loops: CDR1 SEHNR, CDR2 FQNEAQ (reference sequence). CDR3 length: 17 residues. The CDR3 DNA reads as TGTGCCAGCAGCTCTACGGGACTAGCGGGGGTGTCGGATGAGCAGTTCTTC. It codes for CASSSTGLAGVSDEQFF. The full variable domain, with the rest looked up from reference TRBV7-9 and TRBJ2-1, is DTGVSQNPRHKITKRGQNVTFRCDPISEHNRLYWYRQTLGQGPEFLTYFQNEAQLEKSRLLSDRFSAERPKGSFSTLEIQRTEQGDSAMYLCASSSTGLAGVSDEQFFGPGTRLTVL.

The chain has TRBV9 and TRBJ1-1; 8 nucleotides line up with TRBD1. The CDR3 contains 15 residues. V was pared by 3 bases and J by 0 bases, with 4 bases of the junction left unmatched. Germline values: CDR1 SGDLS, CDR2 YYNGEE. CDR3 sequence reads: CASSGRTGLNTEAFF. The CDR3 coding sequence is TGTGCCAGCAGCGGGAGGACAGGGCTGAACACTGAAGCTTTCTTT.

V usage is TRBV2 and J usage is TRBJ1-4; 10 nucleotides line up with TRBD1. V shed 8 bases and J 8 bases; nucleotides not matched to a gene: 11. The length of the CDR3 is 15 residues. Germline CDR1 is SNHLY and CDR2 is FYNNEI. The CDR3 DNA follows: TGTGCCAGCGCCTACGACAGGGGGCGAGGCGAAAAACTGTTTTTT. Its protein product is CASAYDRGRGEKLFF.

The chain links TRBV1 to TRBJ2-5; TRBD2, the D gene given by the table, was not confirmed from the DNA. TRBV1 is labeled a pseudogene. This CDR3 is 15 amino acids long. The CDR3 region is CTSSPTGTSGPTQYF. The DNA for the CDR3 is TGCACCAGCAGCCCCACAGGGACTAGCGGGCCGACCCAGTACTTC.

This chain uses TRBV7-2 with TRBJ2-7; perhaps TRBD1 as D (6 bases). Germline CDR1 reads SGHTA; CDR2 reads FQGNSA. The CDR3 runs to 16 residues. The V end was cut by 1 base, the J end by 4 bases, with 17 bases between. CDR3: CASSLERGRGNYEQYF. The CDR3 nucleotides are TGTGCCAGCAGCTTAGAGAGGGGCAGGGGAAATTACGAGCAGTACTTC.

The chain joins TRBV11-2 to TRBJ2-5, with D uncertain. The CDR3 spans 12 residues. Trimming pared 5 bases from V and 6 bases from J, leaving 10 bases between. Germline V gives CDR1 SGHAT, CDR2 FQNNGV. CDR3: CASSLGVQTQYF. The CDR3 bases are TGTGCCAGCAGCCTTGGAGTCCAGACCCAGTACTTC.

The V gene is TRBV3-1 (or the pseudogene TRBV3-2), the J gene TRBJ2-7; D ambiguous. The CDR3 contains 12 residues. Between the trimmed V and J ends, which lost 1 base and 4 bases, there was a span of 5 bases. Germline CDR1 is LGHDT and CDR2 is YNNKEL (reference sequence). DNA of the CDR3: TGTGCCAGCAGCCAAGTATCGTACGAGCAGTACTTC. Translating gives CASSQVSYEQYF.

The chain carries TRBV3-1 (or the pseudogene TRBV3-2) and TRBJ2-6; D gene ambiguous. V lost 1 base, J lost 0 bases, and 10 bases lay in between. Per germline, CDR1 LGHDT and CDR2 YNNKEL (reference sequence). This CDR3 has 17 amino acids. CDR3 DNA sequence: TGTGCCAGCAGCCAAGTACAGTTTTCCTCTGGGGCCAACGTCCTGACTTTC. It is translated as CASSQVQFSSGANVLTF.

The gene calls are TRBV9 and TRBJ2-7; TRBD1 matches at 10 bases. V gave up 4 bases and J gave up 4 bases; unmatched junction bases: 8. Germline V gene data show CDR1 as SGDLS and CDR2 as YYNGEE. The CDR3 is 15 residues long. CDR3 sequence (DNA): TGTGCCAGCAGCTACACCGGACAGGGGGATTACGAGCAGTACTTC. Protein sequence: CASSYTGQGDYEQYF.